These 15 T cell receptor beta chains share one sample of origin, sequenced in a study of shared T cell receptors in the human thymus. Profiling relied on immunoSEQ multiplex PCR, and the TCRdb table lists in-frame clones only, not all of them. The sample lists approximately 490,000 clones, roughly 74% seen once, with approximately 0.013% in the top ten. The same data also contributed to another study, on human thymus T cells.

Sequences were obtained from thymocytes. These receptor sequences come from a boy in the first two years of life with a congenital heart defect.

In its sample, this clone was seen a few times. One end of the junction varies from germline; a read error may be responsible. The V gene is TRBV4-3, the J gene TRBJ2-7; TRBD1 matches at 8 bases. The CDR3 is made up of 16 amino acids. Germline CDR1 reads LGHNA; CDR2 reads YSLEER. The CDR3 protein is CASSQDAGQESCEQYF. The CDR3 nucleotides are TGCGCCAGCAGCCAAGATGCGGGACAGGAGTCCTGCGAGCAGTACTTC.

The rearrangement uses TRBV11-3 and TRBJ2-2; D not resolved. Germline values: CDR1 SGHNT, CDR2 YENEEA. The CDR3 covers 13 residues. Trimming left V 8 bases short and J 1 base short, with 8 bases between. Written as DNA, the CDR3 is TGTGCCAGCGTGGCCAGGAACACCGGGGAGCTGTTTTTT. The encoded protein is CASVARNTGELFF.

The J gene is TRBJ2-5, the V gene TRBV28, with D possibly matching TRBD2 (6 bases). This CDR3 has 16 residues. Germline CDR1 is MDHEN and CDR2 is SYDVKM. The V gene lost 1 base and the J gene lost 5 bases, with 17 bases spanning the gap. CDR3 protein: CASSLLLGTRGETQYF. CDR3 DNA sequence: TGTGCCAGCAGTTTATTACTCGGGACTCGAGGGGAGACCCAGTACTTC.

CDR3 sequence: CASSIRQGEPGSGNTIYF. The CDR3, as DNA: TGTGCCAGCAGCATAAGACAGGGGGAACCTGGCTCTGGAAACACCATATATTTT. This chain links TRBV7-2 with TRBJ1-3; the match to TRBD1 covers 9 bases. Looked up from germline, CDR1 is SGHTA and CDR2 is FQGNSA. V shed 5 bases, J shed 0 bases, and the junction held 11 bases outside the gene matches. The CDR3 runs to 18 residues.

V usage is TRBV28 and J usage is TRBJ2-7; 9 bases agree with TRBD1. The germline gives CDR1 MDHEN, CDR2 SYDVKM. The CDR3 has 15 residues. The V segment lost 2 bases and the J segment 4 bases; nucleotides outside the gene matches: 6. CDR3 sequence (DNA): TGTGCCAGCAGTTTAGACAGGGGGTATAGTTACGAGCAGTACTTC. Its translation is CASSLDRGYSYEQYF.

The V call is TRBV25-1, the J call TRBJ2-7; 8 bases are shared with TRBD2. Germline V lookup: CDR1 MGHDK, CDR2 SYGVNS. Trimming at V came to 5 bases and at J to 6 bases, leaving 12 bases not matched to a gene. There are 15 residues in the CDR3. CDR3 residues: CASSRRGGTFREQYF. CDR3 nucleotides: TGTGCCAGCAGTCGCCGGGGGGGGACTTTCCGCGAGCAGTACTTC.

The chain has TRBV11-1 and TRBJ1-2; D is perhaps TRBD1 (6 bases). Germline values: CDR1 SGHAT, CDR2 FQDESV (reference sequence). The CDR3 covers 14 residues. V gave up 5 bases and J gave up 7 bases, with 17 bases separating them. CDR3 residues: CASSTKPWGLGYTF. The CDR3 DNA is TGTGCCAGCAGCACAAAGCCGTGGGGGCTTGGCTACACCTTC.

The chain is built from TRBV18 and TRBJ1-2; D not resolved. This CDR3 is 13 amino acids long. V lost 0 bases, J lost 4 bases, and 6 bases lay in between. CDR1 and CDR2 (germline): KGHSH, LQKENI. The CDR3 region has the DNA TGTGCCAGCTCACCACCGGGCTCCTATGGCTACACCTTC. Translating gives CASSPPGSYGYTF. The variable domain in full, with the rest retrieved from reference TRBV18 and TRBJ1-2, is NAGVMQNPRHLVRRRGQEARLRCSPMKGHSHVYWYRQLPEEGLKFMVYLQKENIIDESGMPKERFSAEFPKEGPSILRIQQVVRGDSAAYFCASSPPGSYGYTFGSGTRLTVV.

The DNA of the CDR3 is TGTGCCCAGGGGCACGAAAAACTGTTTTTT. Residues: CAQGHEKLFF. The genes are TRBV30 and TRBJ1-4; D may be TRBD1 (6 bases). This CDR3 has 10 amino acids. The V and J ends lost 8 bases and 8 bases respectively, with 9 bases between them. Germline lookup yields CDR1 GTSNPN and CDR2 SVGIG (reference sequence).

J is TRBJ1-5 and V is TRBV4-2, with TRBD1 as a possible D gene (5 bases). The CDR3 contains 16 residues. V shed 1 base and J shed 7 bases, with 17 bases lying between them. Germline V lookup: CDR1 LGHNA, CDR2 YNFKEQ. In nucleotides, the CDR3 is TGTGCCAGCAGCCAAGCCGTCGCAGGGTCGGACCAGCCCCAGCATTTT. This encodes CASSQAVAGSDQPQHF.

The V and J genes are TRBV10-3 and TRBJ2-7; D not certain. V was pared by 0 bases and J by 2 bases, with 11 bases between. The CDR3 is 15 residues long. Germline CDR1 is ENHRY and CDR2 is SYGVKD. In DNA, the CDR3 is TGTGCCATCAGTGAGTCTGAGGCACCTGCCTACGAGCAGTACTTC. Protein sequence: CAISESEAPAYEQYF.

A few counts support this clone. The V and J genes are TRBV11-3 and TRBJ2-2; the match to TRBD2 covers 11 bases. This CDR3 spans 15 amino acids. V was pared by 3 bases and J by 6 bases, with 3 bases of the junction left unmatched. From germline, CDR1 is SGHNT and CDR2 YENEEA. The CDR3 here is CASSFTSGSPGELFF. CDR3 bases: TGTGCCAGCAGCTTCACTAGCGGGAGTCCCGGGGAGCTGTTTTTT.

This clone was detected once. The gene calls are TRBV6-1 and TRBJ2-7, with TRBD2 as a possible D gene (5 bases). This CDR3 contains 15 residues. Germline values: CDR1 MNHNS, CDR2 SASEGT. V was pared by 1 base and J by 2 bases, with 12 bases between. CDR3: CASSEVREWAYEQYF. CDR3 nucleotides: TGTGCCAGCAGTGAAGTGAGGGAGTGGGCCTACGAGCAGTACTTC.

J is TRBJ2-7 and V is TRBV27; TRBD2 matches at 7 bases. Germline trimming cut 2 bases from V and 1 base from J; bases unmatched to any gene: 2. Germline-derived CDR1 and CDR2 are MNHEY and SMNVEV (reference sequence). The CDR3 loop spans 14 amino acids. The CDR3 spells CASSLLAESYEQYF. The CDR3 DNA reads as TGTGCCAGCAGTTTACTAGCGGAATCCTACGAGCAGTACTTC.

This clone was observed a handful of times. J is TRBJ1-1 and V is TRBV18; 11 positions match TRBD1. CDR3 length: 15 residues. The V gene end was trimmed by 3 bases and the J gene end by 5 bases; junction bases not matched to a gene: 5. Germline CDR1 and CDR2: KGHSH and LQKENI. CDR3 DNA sequence: TGTGCCAGCTCACCTAACGGGACAGGGGGGACTGAAGCTTTCTTT. It specifies CASSPNGTGGTEAFF.